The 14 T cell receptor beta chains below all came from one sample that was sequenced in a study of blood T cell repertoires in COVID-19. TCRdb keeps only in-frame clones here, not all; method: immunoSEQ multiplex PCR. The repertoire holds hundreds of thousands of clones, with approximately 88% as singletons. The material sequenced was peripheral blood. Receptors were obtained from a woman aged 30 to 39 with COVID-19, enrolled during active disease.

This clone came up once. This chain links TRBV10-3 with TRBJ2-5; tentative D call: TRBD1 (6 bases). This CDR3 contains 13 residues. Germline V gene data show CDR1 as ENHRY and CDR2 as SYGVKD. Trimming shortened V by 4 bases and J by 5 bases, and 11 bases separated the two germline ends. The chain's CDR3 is CAISAGQWETQYF. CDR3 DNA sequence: TGTGCCATCAGTGCGGGACAATGGGAGACCCAGTACTTC.

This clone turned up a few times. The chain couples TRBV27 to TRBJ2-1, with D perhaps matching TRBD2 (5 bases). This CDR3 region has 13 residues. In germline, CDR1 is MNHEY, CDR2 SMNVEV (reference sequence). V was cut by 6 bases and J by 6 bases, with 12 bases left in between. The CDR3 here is CASSRTFPNEQFF. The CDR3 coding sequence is TGTGCCAGCAGCAGGACTTTCCCCAATGAGCAGTTCTTC.

The CDR3 region is CASSDTSGPWEETQYF. In DNA, the CDR3 is TGTGCCAGCAGCGACACTAGCGGACCTTGGGAAGAGACCCAGTACTTC. This chain uses TRBV9 with TRBJ2-5; 8 bases fit TRBD2. V was pared by 3 bases and J by 3 bases, with 10 bases of the junction left unmatched. Germline CDR1 reads SGDLS; CDR2 reads YYNGEE. The CDR3 length is 16 residues.

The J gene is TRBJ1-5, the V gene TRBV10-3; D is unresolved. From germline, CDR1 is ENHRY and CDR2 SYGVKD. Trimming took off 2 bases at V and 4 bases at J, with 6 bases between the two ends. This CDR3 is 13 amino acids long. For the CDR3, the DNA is TGTGCCATCAGTGAGGGCAGGAATCAGCCCCAGCATTTT. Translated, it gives CAISEGRNQPQHF.

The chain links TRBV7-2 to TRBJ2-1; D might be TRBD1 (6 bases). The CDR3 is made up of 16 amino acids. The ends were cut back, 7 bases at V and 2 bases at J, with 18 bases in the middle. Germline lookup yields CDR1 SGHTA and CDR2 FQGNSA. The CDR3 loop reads CASTQQVGAPYNEQFF. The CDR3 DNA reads TGTGCCAGCACGCAACAGGTGGGGGCGCCCTACAATGAGCAGTTCTTC.

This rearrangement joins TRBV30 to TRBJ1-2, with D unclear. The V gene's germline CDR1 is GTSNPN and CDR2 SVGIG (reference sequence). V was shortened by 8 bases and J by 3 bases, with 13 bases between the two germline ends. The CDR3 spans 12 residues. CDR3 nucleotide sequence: TGTGCCCGAACAAGGGAGGACTATGGCTACACCTTC. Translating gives CARTREDYGYTF. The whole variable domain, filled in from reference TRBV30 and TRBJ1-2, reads SQTIHQWPATLVQPVGSPLSLECTVEGTSNPNLYWYRQAAGRGLQLLFYSVGIGQISSEVPQNLSASRPQDRQFILSSKKLLLSDSGFYLCARTREDYGYTFGSGTRLTVV.

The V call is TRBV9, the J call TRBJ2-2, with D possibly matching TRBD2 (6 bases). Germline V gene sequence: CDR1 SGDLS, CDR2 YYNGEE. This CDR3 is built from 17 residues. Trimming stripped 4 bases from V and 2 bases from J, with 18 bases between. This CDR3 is CASSPRGGSGNTGELFF. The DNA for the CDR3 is TGTGCCAGCAGCCCTCGAGGAGGGTCGGGAAACACCGGGGAGCTGTTTTTT.

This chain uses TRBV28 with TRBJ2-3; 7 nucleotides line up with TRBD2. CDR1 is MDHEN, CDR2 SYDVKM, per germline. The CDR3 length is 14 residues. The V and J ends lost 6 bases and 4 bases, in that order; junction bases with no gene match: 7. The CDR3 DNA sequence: TGTGCCAGCAGGGCTGGGGGGGGATCAGATACGCAGTATTTT. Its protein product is CASRAGGGSDTQYF.

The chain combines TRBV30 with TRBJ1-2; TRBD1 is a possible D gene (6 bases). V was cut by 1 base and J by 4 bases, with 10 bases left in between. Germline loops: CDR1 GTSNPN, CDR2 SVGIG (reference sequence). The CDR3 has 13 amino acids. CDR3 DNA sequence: TGTGCCTGGAGTGCCGGGACAAGCTATGGCTACACCTTC. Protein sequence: CAWSAGTSYGYTF.

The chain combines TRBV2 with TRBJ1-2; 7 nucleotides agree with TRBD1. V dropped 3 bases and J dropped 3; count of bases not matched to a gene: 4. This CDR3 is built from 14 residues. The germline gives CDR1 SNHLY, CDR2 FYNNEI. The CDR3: CASSEGGTDYGYTF. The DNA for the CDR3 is TGTGCCAGCAGTGAGGGCGGGACAGACTATGGCTACACCTTC.

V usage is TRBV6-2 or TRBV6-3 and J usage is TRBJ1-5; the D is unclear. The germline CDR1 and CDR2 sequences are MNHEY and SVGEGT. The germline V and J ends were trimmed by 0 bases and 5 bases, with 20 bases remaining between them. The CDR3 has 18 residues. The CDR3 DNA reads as TGTGCCAGCAGTTACTCGAGACTAAAAAGCAGGAGCGATCAGCCCCAGCATTTT. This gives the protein CASSYSRLKSRSDQPQHF.

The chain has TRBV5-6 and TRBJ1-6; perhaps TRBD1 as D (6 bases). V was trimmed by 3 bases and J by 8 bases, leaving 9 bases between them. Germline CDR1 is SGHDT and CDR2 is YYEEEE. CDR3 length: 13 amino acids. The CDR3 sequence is CASSYSGDSPLHF. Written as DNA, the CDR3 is TGTGCCAGCAGCTATTCAGGGGATTCACCCCTCCACTTT.

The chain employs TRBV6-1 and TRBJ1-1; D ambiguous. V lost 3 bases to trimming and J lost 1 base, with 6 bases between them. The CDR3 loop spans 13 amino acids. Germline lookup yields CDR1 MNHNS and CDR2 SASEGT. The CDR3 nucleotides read TGTGCCAGCAGTGATAACTGGAACACTGAAGCTTTCTTT. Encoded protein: CASSDNWNTEAFF.

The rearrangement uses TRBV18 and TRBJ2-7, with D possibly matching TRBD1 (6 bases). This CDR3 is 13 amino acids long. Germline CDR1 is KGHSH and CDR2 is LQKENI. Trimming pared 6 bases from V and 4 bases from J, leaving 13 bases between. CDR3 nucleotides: TGTGCCAGCTCTGCTTCCGGGACATACGAGCAGTACTTC. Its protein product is CASSASGTYEQYF.